The 18 T cell receptor beta chains in this list originate from one sample, sequenced in a study of T cells after yellow fever vaccination. TCRdb reanalysed the 5' RACE reads using MiXCR and keeps one entry per CDR3 protein. The table records 50,000 or so distinct CDR3 sequences, roughly 7.4% of them present only once. Material: CD8+ T cells sorted from PBMCs, obtained on the day of the first yellow fever vaccination. The source of these receptors is a man in his late teens or twenties who received the YFV17D yellow fever vaccine.

A word on this clonotype: Being one base from a much bigger clone, this may be a read error. The chain joins TRBV20-1 to TRBJ2-7; 7 nucleotides agree with TRBD2. The end of the DNA is better explained by TRBJ2-1, so the J call may be wrong. The CDR3 is 13 amino acids. Germline CDR1 and CDR2: DFQATT and SNEGSKA (reference sequence). CDR3 residues: CSAQRGEGYEQFF. The CDR3 DNA is TGCAGTGCCCAGCGGGGCGAGGGATACGAGCAGTTCTTC.

This clonotype was found a few times. This rearrangement joins TRBV14 to TRBJ1-1; D might be TRBD1 (6 bases). The CDR3 sequence is 16 residues long. Germline V gene sequence: CDR1 SGHDN, CDR2 FVKESK. Trimming removed 3 bases from V and 4 bases from J, with 18 bases in between. CDR3 amino acids: CASSHLWGAESTEAFF. CDR3 coding DNA: TGTGCCAGCAGCCATCTCTGGGGGGCCGAAAGCACTGAAGCTTTCTTT.

This sequence joins TRBV7-9 and TRBJ1-1; the D is unclear. CDR1 and CDR2 (germline): SEHNR, FQNEAQ (reference sequence). V lost 5 bases to trimming and J lost 1 base, with 8 bases between them. This CDR3 region has 13 residues. As DNA, the CDR3 is TGTGCCAGCAGCAATCTTAAGAACACTGAAGCTTTCTTT. It is translated as CASSNLKNTEAFF. Variable domain in full (rest from reference TRBV7-9 and TRBJ1-1): DTGVSQNPRHKITKRGQNVTFRCDPISEHNRLYWYRQTLGQGPEFLTYFQNEAQLEKSRLLSDRFSAERPKGSFSTLEIQRTEQGDSAMYLCASSNLKNTEAFFGQGTRLTVV.

There are many counts of this clonotype. The chain couples TRBV6-2 or TRBV6-3 to TRBJ2-7; 10 bases agree with TRBD1. The CDR3 is 15 residues long. The germline V gene has CDR1 MNHEY and CDR2 SVGEGT. Trimming took 0 bases from V and 3 from J; bases not matched to a gene: 2. The DNA of the CDR3 is TGTGCCAGCAGTTACTCCGGGACAGGGGTCTACGAGCAGTACGTC. Translated: CASSYSGTGVYEQYV.

This clonotype was counted ten times or more. This sequence joins TRBV4-2 and TRBJ2-7; perhaps D is TRBD1 or TRBD2 (5 bases each). The CDR3 covers 15 residues. The germline gives CDR1 LGHNA, CDR2 YNFKEQ. Trimming pared 0 bases from V and 6 bases from J, leaving 15 bases between. DNA of the CDR3: TGTGCCAGCAGCCAAGACCCAGGGACGAGTGGCGAGCAGTACTTC. Translating it yields CASSQDPGTSGEQYF.

This clonotype was detected ten times or more. The V gene is TRBV6-1, the J gene TRBJ2-5; 7 bases match TRBD2. Germline-derived CDR1 and CDR2 are MNHNS and SASEGT. The CDR3 loop spans 17 amino acids. The junction had 17 bases not matched to a gene; V was cut back by 8 bases and J by 2 bases. In nucleotides, the CDR3 is TGTGCCAGCCCCCCCCCCAAGCAGCGGGGAGAACAAGAGACCCAGTACTTC. Protein: CASPPPKQRGEQETQYF.

This clonotype showed up many times. The chain is built from TRBV29-1 and TRBJ2-1; a possible D gene is TRBD2 (6 bases). V was clipped by 6 bases and J by 9 bases, with 24 bases between them. This CDR3 spans 15 amino acids. From germline, CDR1 is SQVTM and CDR2 ANQGSEA. The CDR3 region has the DNA TGCAGCGTAGAGCCCTCCGGGACTCCAGTTCGTGAGCAGTTCTTC. Its translation: CSVEPSGTPVREQFF.

This clonotype came up once. The chain carries TRBV13 and TRBJ2-1; the D is unclear. The CDR3 loop spans 14 amino acids. Germline CDR1 and CDR2: PRHDT and FYEKMQ (reference sequence). V gave up 1 base and J gave up 6 bases, with 10 bases separating them. Written as DNA, the CDR3 is TGTGCCAGCAGCTTAGTTGGAAGCCCCAATGAGCAGTTCTTC. Its protein product is CASSLVGSPNEQFF.

The rearrangement uses TRBV2 and TRBJ2-7; TRBD1 or TRBD2 may be the D gene (5 bases each). Trimming removed 7 bases from V and 0 bases from J, with 10 bases in between. This CDR3 is built from 13 residues. The germline gives CDR1 SNHLY, CDR2 FYNNEI. For the CDR3, the DNA is TGTGCCAGCAAGGGACGGTTCTCCTACGAGCAGTACGTC. Encoded protein: CASKGRFSYEQYV.

V gene TRBV20-1 combines with J gene TRBJ2-7; either TRBD1 or TRBD2 may fit D (6 bases each). Germline-derived CDR1 and CDR2 are DFQATT and SNEGSKA (reference sequence). Trimming stripped 3 bases from V and 3 bases from J, with 15 bases between. The CDR3 loop spans 14 amino acids. CDR3 protein: CSARSRGGLYEQYF. DNA of the CDR3: TGCAGTGCTAGGAGCAGGGGAGGTCTCTACGAGCAGTACTTC.

This clonotype has at least ten counts. The chain employs TRBV12-3 or TRBV12-4 and TRBJ2-3, with D hard to call. This CDR3 region has 11 residues. Trimming shortened V by 6 bases and J by 2 bases, and 3 bases separated the two germline ends. The CDR3 sequence is CASRVTDTQYF. The CDR3 DNA sequence: TGTGCCAGCAGGGTCACAGATACGCAGTATTTT.

This clonotype was found many times. The rearrangement joins TRBV4-2 to TRBJ2-5; perhaps TRBD2 as D (7 bases). Germline values: CDR1 LGHNA, CDR2 YNFKEQ. Trimming took off 0 bases at V and 5 bases at J, with 16 bases between the two ends. CDR3 length: 16 residues. CDR3 region: CASSQDDGGPGETQYF. The CDR3 DNA follows: TGTGCCAGCAGCCAAGATGACGGGGGGCCGGGTGAGACCCAGTACTTC.

This clonotype was seen repeatedly, ten times or more. The chain has TRBV6-1 and TRBJ2-5, with D possibly being TRBD2 (5 bases). CDR1 and CDR2 (germline): MNHNS, SASEGT. V gave up 7 bases and J gave up 5 bases, with 20 bases separating them. This CDR3 is 15 amino acids long. The CDR3 DNA follows: TGTGCCAGCAATACGGGAACTAGTGTAATGGAGACCCAGTACTTC. Its protein product is CASNTGTSVMETQYF.

The table lists this clonotype with a few counts. CDR3 sequence (DNA): TGCGCCAGCAGCCTACGGGCTGGCTCCTACGAGCAGTACGTC. Translating it yields CASSLRAGSYEQYV. The J gene is TRBJ2-7, the V gene TRBV4-1, with D hard to call. Germline V lookup: CDR1 MGHRA, CDR2 YSYEKL. The V end was cut by 4 bases, the J end by 0 bases, with 10 bases between. The CDR3 length is 14 residues.

This clonotype was observed at least ten times. The V call is TRBV7-9, the J call TRBJ2-4; weak D call: TRBD1 (5 bases). Looked up from germline, CDR1 is SEHNR and CDR2 is FQNEAQ (reference sequence). Between the trimmed V and J ends, which lost 5 bases and 3 bases, there was a span of 11 bases. CDR3 length: 14 amino acids. CDR3 protein: CASSPQGGKNIQYF. The CDR3, as DNA: TGTGCCAGCAGCCCCCAGGGTGGCAAAAACATTCAGTACTTC.

The chain links TRBV27 to TRBJ2-5; D call uncertain. V was shortened by 3 bases and J by 5 bases, with 10 bases between the two germline ends. CDR1 and CDR2 from the germline V gene are MNHEY and SMNVEV (reference sequence). CDR3 length: 13 residues. CDR3 DNA sequence: TGTGCCAGCAGTTTGAACTTCGGGGAGACCCAGTACTTC. Its protein product is CASSLNFGETQYF.

This clonotype was detected many times. The chain is built from TRBV12-3 or TRBV12-4 and TRBJ1-1, with D perhaps matching TRBD1 (6 bases). V was pared by 2 bases and J by 5 bases, with 15 bases between. This CDR3 contains 15 residues. The CDR3 sequence: CASSLLQGGRTEAFF. CDR3 DNA sequence: TGTGCCAGCAGTTTATTACAGGGCGGTCGGACTGAAGCTTTCTTT.

The CDR3: CASSIGGIVSPQHF. The CDR3, as DNA: TGTGCCAGTAGTATAGGAGGGATTGTCAGCCCCCAGCATTTT. The rearrangement joins TRBV19 to TRBJ1-5; the D is unclear. Trimming took 1 base from V and 10 from J, leaving 14 bases between them. CDR1 is LNHDA and CDR2 is SQIVND in the germline V gene (reference sequence). The CDR3 consists of 14 residues.